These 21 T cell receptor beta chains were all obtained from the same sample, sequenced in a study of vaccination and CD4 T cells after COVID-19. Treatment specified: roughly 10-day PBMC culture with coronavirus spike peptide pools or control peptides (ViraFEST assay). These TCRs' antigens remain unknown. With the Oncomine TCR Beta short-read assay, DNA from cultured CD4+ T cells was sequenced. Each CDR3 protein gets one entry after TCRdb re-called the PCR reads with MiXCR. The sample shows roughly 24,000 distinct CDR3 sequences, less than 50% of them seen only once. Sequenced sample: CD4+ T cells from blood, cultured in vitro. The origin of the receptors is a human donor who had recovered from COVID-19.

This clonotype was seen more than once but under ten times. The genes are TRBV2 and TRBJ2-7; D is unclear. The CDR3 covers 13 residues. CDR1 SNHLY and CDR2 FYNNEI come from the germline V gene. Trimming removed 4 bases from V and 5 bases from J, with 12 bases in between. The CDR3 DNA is TGTGCCAGCAGTGTCCAAGGTCTGAACGAGCAGTACTTC. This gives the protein CASSVQGLNEQYF.

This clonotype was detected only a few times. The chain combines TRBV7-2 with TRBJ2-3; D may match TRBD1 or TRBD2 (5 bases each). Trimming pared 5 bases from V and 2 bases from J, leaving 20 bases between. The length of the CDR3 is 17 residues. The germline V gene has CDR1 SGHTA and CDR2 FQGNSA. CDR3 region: CASSPSGASGFTDTQYF. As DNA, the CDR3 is TGTGCCAGCAGCCCCTCCGGGGCCAGCGGCTTCACAGATACGCAGTATTTT.

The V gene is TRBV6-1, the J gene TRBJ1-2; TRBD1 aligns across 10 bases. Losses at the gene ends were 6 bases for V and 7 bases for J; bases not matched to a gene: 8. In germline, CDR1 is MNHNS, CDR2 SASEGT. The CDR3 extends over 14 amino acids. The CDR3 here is CASRRTGTGAGYTF. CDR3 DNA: TGTGCCAGCAGGCGTACCGGGACAGGGGCTGGCTACACCTTC.

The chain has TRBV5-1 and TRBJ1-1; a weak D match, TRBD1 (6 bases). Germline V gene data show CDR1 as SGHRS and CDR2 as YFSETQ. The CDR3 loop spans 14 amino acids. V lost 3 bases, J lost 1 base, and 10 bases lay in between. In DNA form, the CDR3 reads TGCGCCAGCAGCTCAGGACAGCCGAACACTGAAGCTTTCTTT. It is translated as CASSSGQPNTEAFF.

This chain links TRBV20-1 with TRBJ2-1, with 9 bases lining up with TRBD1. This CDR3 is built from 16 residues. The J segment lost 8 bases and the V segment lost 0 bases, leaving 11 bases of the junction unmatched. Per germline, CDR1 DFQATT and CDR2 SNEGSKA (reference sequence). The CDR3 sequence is CSARDTGTGIVHEQFF. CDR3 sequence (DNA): TGCAGTGCTAGAGACACTGGGACAGGGATAGTTCATGAGCAGTTCTTC.

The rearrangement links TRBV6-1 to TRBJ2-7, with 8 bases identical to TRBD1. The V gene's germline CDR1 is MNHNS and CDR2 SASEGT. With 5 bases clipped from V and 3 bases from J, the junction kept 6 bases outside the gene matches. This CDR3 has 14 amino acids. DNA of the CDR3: TGTGCCAGCAGTAAACAGGGGGGTGGCTACGAGCAGTACTTC. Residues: CASSKQGGGYEQYF.

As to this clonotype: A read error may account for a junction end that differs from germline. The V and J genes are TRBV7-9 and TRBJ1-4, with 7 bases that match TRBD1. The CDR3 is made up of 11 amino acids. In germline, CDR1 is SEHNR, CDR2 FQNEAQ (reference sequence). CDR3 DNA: TGTGCCAGCAGCTCAGGGGGGATCACGATTTTT. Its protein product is CASSSGGITIF. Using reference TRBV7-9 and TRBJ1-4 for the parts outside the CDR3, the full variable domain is DTGVSQNPRHKITKRGQNVTFRCDPISEHNRLYWYRQTLGQGPEFLTYFQNEAQLEKSRLLSDRFSAERPKGSFSTLEIQRTEQGDSAMYLCASSSGGITIFGSGTQLSVL.

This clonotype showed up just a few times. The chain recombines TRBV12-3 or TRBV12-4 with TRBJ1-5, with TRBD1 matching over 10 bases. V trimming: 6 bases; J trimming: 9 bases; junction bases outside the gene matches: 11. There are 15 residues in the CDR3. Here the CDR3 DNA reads TGTGCCAGCAGCTTGACAGGGGGCTCGGTAGCGCCCCAGCATTTT. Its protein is CASSLTGGSVAPQHF.

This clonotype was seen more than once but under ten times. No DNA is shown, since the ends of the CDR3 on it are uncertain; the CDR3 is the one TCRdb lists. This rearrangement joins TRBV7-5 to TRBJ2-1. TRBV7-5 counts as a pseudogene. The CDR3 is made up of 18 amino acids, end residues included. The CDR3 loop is CISVPEAHSGGLYNEQFF.

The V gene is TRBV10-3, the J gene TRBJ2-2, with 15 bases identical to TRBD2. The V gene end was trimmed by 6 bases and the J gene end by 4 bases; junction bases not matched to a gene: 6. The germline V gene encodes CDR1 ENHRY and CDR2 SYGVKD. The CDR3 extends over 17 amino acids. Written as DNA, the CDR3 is TGTGCCATCAGGCGGACTAGCGGGGGGGCCGGCACCGGGGAGCTGTTTTTT. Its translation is CAIRRTSGGAGTGELFF.

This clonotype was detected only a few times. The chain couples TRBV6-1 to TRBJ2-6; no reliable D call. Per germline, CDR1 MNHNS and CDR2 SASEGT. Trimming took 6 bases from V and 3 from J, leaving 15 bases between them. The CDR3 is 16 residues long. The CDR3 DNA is TGTGCCAGCAGCCGGGCAGGTCTATATGGGGCCAACGTCCTGACTTTC. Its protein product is CASSRAGLYGANVLTF.

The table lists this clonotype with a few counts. The CDR3 region is CSGQGLVEAFF. Written as DNA, the CDR3 is TGCAGTGGACAGGGGCTGGTTGAAGCTTTCTTT. The chain uses TRBV20-1 and TRBJ1-1; 8 bases line up with TRBD1. The CDR3 has 11 amino acids. Germline lookup yields CDR1 DFQATT and CDR2 SNEGSKA (reference sequence). Germline trimming cut 7 bases from V and 7 bases from J; bases unmatched to any gene: 5.

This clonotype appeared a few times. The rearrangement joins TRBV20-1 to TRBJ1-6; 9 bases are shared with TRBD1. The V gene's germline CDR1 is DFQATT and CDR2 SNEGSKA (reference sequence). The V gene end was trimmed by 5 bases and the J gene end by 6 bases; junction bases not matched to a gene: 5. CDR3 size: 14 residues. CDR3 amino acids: CSAPGTGPNSPLHF. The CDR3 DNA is TGCAGTGCTCCTGGGACAGGGCCTAATTCACCCCTCCACTTT.

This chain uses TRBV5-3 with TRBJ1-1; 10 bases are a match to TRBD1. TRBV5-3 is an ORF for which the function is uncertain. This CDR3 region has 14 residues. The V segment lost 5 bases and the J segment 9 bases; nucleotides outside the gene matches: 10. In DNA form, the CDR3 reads TGTGCCAGAAGTCCGACAGGGGGCGAATTCAAAGCTTTCTTT. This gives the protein CARSPTGGEFKAFF.

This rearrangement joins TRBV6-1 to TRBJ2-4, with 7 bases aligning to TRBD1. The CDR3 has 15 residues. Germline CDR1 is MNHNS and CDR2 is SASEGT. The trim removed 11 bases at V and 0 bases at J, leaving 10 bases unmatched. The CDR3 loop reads CALSGTVIAKNIQYF. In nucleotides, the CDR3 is TGTGCCCTCTCAGGGACAGTGATAGCCAAAAACATTCAGTACTTC.

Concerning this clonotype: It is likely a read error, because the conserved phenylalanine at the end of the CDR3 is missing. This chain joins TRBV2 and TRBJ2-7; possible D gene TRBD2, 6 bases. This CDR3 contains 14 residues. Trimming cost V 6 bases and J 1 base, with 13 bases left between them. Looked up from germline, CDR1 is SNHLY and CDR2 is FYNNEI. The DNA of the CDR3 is TGTGCCAGCAGGGCGGGGAGCGGATCCTACGAGCAGTACCTC. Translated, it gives CASRAGSGSYEQYL.

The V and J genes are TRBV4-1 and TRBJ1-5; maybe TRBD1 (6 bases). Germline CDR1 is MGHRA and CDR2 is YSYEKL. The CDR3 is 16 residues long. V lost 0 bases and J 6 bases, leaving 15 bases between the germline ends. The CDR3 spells CASSQDQGGLGQPQHF. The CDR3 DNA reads TGCGCCAGCAGCCAAGATCAAGGGGGATTGGGTCAGCCCCAGCATTTT.

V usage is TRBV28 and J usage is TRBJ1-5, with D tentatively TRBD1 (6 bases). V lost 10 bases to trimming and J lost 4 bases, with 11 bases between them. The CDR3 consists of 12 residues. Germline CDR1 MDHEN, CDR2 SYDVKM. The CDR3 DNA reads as TGTGCCACCGGCACAGGGAATCAGCCCCAGCATTTT. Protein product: CATGTGNQPQHF.

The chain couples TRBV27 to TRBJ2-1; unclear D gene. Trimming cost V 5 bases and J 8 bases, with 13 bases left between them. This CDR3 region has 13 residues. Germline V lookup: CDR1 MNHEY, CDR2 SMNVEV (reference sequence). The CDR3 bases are TGTGCCAGCAGTCGCCGACGGTTCGATGAGCAGTTCTTC. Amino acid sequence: CASSRRRFDEQFF.

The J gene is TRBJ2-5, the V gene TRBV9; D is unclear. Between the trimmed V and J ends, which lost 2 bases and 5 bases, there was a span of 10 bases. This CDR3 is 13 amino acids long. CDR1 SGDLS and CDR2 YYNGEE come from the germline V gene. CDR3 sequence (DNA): TGTGCCAGCAGCGTGTCCCAGTCCGAGACCCAGTACTTC. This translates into CASSVSQSETQYF.

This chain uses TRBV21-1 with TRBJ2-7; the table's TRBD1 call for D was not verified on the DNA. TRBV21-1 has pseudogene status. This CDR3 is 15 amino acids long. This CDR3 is CASSKEYGTDYEQYF. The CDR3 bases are TGTGCCAGCAGCAAAGAGTATGGGACAGACTACGAGCAGTACTTC.